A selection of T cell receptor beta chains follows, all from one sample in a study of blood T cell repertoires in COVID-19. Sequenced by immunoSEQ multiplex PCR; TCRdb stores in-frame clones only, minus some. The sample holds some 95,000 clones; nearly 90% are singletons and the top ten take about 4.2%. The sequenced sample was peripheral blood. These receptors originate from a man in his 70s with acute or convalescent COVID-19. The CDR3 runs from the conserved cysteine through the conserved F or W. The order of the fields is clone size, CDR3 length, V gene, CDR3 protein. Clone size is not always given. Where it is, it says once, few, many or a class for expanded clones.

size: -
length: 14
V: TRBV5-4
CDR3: CASSLAGVGYGYTF

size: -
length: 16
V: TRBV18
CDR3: CASSPLGRLSYNEQFF

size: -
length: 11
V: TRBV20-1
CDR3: CSVRQGGEQYF

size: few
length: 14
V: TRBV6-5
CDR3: CASKGQGYNQPQHF

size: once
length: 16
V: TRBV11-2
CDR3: CASSLTGTNSNQPQHF

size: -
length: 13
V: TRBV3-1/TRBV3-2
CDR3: CASSPDRHEKLFF

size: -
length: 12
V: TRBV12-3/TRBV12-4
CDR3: CASREGFGEQFF

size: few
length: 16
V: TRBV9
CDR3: CASSVGPTGGAYEQYF

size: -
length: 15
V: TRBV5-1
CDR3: CASSLDPGQAYGYTF

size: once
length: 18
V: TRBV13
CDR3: CASSSRLAGGLSQETQYF